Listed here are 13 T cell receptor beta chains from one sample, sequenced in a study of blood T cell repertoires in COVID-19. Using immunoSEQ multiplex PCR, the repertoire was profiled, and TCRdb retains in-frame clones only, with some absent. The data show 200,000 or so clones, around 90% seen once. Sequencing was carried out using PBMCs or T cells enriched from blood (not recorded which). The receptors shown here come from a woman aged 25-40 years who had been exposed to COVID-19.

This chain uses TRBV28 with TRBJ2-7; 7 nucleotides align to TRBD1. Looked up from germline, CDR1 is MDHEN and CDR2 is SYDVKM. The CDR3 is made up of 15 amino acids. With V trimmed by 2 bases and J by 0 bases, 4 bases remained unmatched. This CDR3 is CASSLLGGGSYEQYF. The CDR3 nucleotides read TGTGCCAGCAGTTTACTAGGGGGCGGCTCCTACGAGCAGTACTTC.

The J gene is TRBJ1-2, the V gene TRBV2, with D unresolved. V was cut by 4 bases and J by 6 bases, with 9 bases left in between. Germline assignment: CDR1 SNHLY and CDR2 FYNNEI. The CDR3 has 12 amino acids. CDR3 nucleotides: TGTGCCAGCAGTGTCCCCCCAAATGGCTACACCTTC. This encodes CASSVPPNGYTF.

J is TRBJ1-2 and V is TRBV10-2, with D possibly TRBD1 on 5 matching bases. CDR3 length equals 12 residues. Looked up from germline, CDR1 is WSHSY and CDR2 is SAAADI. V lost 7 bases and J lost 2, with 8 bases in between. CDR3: CASTQGNYGYTF. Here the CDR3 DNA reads TGCGCCAGCACCCAGGGCAACTATGGCTACACCTTC.

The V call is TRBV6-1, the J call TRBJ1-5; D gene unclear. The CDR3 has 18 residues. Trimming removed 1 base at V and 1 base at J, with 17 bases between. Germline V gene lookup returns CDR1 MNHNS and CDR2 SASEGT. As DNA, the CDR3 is TGTGCCAGCAGTGAAGGTGGGCCCCGGAGGTGGAGCAATCAGCCCCAGCATTTT. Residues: CASSEGGPRRWSNQPQHF.

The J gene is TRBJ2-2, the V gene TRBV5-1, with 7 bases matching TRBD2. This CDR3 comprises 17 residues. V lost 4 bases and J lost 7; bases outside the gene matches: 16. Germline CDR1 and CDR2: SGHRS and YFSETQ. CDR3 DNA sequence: TGCGCCAGCAGCAAGACCCTGCGGGAGTATGCGGGCGGGGAGCTGTTTTTT. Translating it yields CASSKTLREYAGGELFF.

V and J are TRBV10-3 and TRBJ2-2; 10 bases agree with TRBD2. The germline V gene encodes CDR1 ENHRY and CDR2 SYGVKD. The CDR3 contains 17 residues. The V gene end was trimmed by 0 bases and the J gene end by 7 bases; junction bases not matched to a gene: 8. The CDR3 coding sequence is TGTGCCATCAGTGAGTCGCTAGCGGGAGCAGGGAACGGGGAGCTGTTTTTT. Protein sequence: CAISESLAGAGNGELFF.

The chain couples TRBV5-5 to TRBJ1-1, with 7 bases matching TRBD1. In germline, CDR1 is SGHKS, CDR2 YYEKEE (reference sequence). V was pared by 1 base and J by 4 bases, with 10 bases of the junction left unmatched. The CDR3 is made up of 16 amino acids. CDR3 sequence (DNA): TGTGCCAGCAGCTTGAGCCGGGCAGGGGGTAGCACTGAAGCTTTCTTT. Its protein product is CASSLSRAGGSTEAFF.

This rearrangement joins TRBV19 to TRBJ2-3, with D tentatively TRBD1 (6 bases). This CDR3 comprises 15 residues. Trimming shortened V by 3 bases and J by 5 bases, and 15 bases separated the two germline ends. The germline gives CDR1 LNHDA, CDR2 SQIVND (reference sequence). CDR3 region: CASSIQGNRGDTQYF. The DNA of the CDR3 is TGTGCCAGTAGTATCCAGGGGAACCGAGGAGATACGCAGTATTTT.

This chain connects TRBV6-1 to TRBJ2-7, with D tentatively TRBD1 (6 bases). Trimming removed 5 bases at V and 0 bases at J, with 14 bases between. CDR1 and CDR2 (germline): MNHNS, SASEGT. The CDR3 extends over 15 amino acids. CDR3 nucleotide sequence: TGTGCCAGCAGTTCCCCGGACAGTTACTCCTACGAGCAGTACTTC. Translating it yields CASSSPDSYSYEQYF.

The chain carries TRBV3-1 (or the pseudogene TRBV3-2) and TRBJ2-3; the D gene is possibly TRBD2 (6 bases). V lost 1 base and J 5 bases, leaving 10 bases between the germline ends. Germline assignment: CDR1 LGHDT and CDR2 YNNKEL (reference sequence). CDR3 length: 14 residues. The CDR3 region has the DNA TGTGCCAGCAGCCAAGGAGTGGGGGGAGATACGCAGTATTTT. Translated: CASSQGVGGDTQYF.

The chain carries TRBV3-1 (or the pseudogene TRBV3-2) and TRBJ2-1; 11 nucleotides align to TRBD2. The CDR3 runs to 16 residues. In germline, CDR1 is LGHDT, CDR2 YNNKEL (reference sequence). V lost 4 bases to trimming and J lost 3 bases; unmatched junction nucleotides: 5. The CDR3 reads CASSPGGLADYNEQFF. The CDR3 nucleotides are TGTGCCAGCAGCCCAGGGGGACTAGCGGACTACAATGAGCAGTTCTTC.

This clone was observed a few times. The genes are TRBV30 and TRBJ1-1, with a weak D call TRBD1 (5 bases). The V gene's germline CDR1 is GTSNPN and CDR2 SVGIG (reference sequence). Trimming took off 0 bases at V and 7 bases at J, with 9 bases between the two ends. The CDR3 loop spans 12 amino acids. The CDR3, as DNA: TGTGCCTGGAGTGTAGGGGTTGGTGAAGCTTTCTTT. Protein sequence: CAWSVGVGEAFF.

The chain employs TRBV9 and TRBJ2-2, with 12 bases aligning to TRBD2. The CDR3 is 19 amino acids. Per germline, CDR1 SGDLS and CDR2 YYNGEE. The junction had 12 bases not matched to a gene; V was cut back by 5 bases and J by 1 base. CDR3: CASRPSSGRAQWNTGELFF. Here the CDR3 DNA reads TGTGCCAGCAGACCATCTAGCGGGAGGGCCCAATGGAACACCGGGGAGCTGTTTTTT.